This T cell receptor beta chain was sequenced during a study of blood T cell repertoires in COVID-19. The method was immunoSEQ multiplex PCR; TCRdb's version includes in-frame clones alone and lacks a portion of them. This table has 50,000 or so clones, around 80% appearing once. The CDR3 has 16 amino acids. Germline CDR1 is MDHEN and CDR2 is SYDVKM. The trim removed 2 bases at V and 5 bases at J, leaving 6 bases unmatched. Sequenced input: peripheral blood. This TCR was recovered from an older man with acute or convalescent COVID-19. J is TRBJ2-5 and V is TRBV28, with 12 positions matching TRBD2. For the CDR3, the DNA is TGTGCCAGCAGTTTACAGACTAGCGGGGGTTGGGAGACCCAGTACTTC. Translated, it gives CASSLQTSGGWETQYF.